This section outlines one T cell receptor (beta chain) sequence together with its context. The participants were between 18 and 89 years old and came from fewer than 25 US areas. This sample was taken from a study of blood T cell repertoires in COVID-19. Study-wide background: PBMCs, B-cell-depleted T cells, or T cells were the source of the cDNA or gDNA that made up the material.

The table came from immunoSEQ multiplex PCR; TCRdb's copy has only in-frame clones and leaves some out. The sample has approximately 150,000 clones, around four fifths seen once. The V segment lost 6 bases and the J segment 3 bases; nucleotides outside the gene matches: 14. The CDR3 length is 16 residues. Germline lookup yields CDR1 SGHKS and CDR2 YYEKEE (reference sequence). The sequencing input was PBMCs or T cells enriched from blood (not recorded which). This TCR came from a man aged 65-85 years who had been exposed to COVID-19. V and J are TRBV5-5 and TRBJ2-5; 7 nucleotides agree with TRBD1. As DNA, the CDR3 is TGTGCCAGCACCCCTTCGAGTAGGGGGCAAAAAGAGACCCAGTACTTC. This codes for CASTPSSRGQKETQYF.